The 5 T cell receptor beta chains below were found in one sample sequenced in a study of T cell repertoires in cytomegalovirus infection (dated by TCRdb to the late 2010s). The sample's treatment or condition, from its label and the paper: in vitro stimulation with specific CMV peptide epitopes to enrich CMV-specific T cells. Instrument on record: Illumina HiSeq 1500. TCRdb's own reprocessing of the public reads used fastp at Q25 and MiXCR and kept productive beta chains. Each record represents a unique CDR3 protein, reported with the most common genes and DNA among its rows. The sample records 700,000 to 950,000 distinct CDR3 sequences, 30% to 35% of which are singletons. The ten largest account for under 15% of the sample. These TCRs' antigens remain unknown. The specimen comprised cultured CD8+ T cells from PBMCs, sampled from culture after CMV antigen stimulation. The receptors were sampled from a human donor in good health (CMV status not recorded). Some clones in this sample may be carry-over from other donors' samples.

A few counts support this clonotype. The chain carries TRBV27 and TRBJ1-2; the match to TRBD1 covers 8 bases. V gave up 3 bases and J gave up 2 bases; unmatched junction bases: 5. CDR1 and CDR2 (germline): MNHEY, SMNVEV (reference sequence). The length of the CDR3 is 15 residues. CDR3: CASSFGAGGNYGYTF. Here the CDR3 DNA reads TGTGCCAGCAGTTTCGGGGCAGGGGGCAACTATGGCTACACCTTC.

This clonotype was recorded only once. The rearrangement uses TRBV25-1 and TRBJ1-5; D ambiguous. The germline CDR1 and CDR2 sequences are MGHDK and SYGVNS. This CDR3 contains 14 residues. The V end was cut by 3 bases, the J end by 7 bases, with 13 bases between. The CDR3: CASSDRALGQPQHF. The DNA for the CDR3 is TGTGCCAGCAGTGACCGGGCTCTTGGGCAGCCCCAGCATTTT. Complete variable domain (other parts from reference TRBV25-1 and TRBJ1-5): EADIYQTPRYLVIGTGKKITLECSQTMGHDKMYWYQQDPGMELHLIHYSYGVNSTEKGDLSSESTVSRIRTEHFPLTLESARPSHTSQYLCASSDRALGQPQHFGDGTRLSIL.

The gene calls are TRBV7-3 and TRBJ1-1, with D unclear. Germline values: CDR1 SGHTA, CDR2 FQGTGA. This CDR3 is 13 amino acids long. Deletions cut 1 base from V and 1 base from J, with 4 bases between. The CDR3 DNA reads TGTGCCAGCAGCTTAAAGTCGAACACTGAAGCTTTCTTT. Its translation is CASSLKSNTEAFF.

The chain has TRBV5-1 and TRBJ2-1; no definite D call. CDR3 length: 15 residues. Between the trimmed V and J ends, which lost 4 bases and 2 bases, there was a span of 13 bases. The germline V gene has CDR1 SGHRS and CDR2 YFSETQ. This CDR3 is CASSVGRAPYNEQFF. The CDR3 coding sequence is TGCGCCAGCAGCGTAGGTCGGGCTCCCTACAATGAGCAGTTCTTC.

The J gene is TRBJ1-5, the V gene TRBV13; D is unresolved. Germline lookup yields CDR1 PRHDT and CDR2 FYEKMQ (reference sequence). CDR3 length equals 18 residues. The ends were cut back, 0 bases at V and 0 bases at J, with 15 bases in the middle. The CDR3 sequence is CASSLGGDLGYSNQPQHF. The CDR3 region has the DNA TGTGCCAGCAGCTTAGGGGGAGACCTGGGATATAGCAATCAGCCCCAGCATTTT.